The entry below gives a single TCR beta chain sequence along with its context. The antigen is unknown. Naive CD8 cells lacked CD45RO, underwent positive selection for CCR7 and left out terminally differentiated effector memory CD45RA+ cells. The data originate from a study of shared clonotypes between healthy human individuals. Notes on the study in general: Between a few donors, naive CD4 clonotypes were shared at a level of approximately 5%. Generally, naive subsets came out with larger estimated richness than memory subsets.

The CDR3 has 14 amino acids. V was trimmed by 1 base and J by 5 bases, leaving 12 bases between them. The germline V gene has CDR1 PRHDT and CDR2 FYEKMQ (reference sequence). Deep-level running was used for the assay. Original processing methods: For the immunoSEQ data, sequences were junction-only without quality scores, so filtering differed. The protocol was immunoSEQ multiplex PCR, while the TCRdb copy is restricted to in-frame clones and leaves out a portion. That table supplies the V and J calls and clone size; D and trimming were determined from the DNA. The table lists 2 million to 2.5 million clones, 93% of them singletons, with over 1.5% in the top ten.

What was sequenced was naive CD8+ T cells from PBMCs. This chain uses TRBV13 with TRBJ2-7; D gene unclear. The receptor was derived from a young man in good health. Some clones in this sample may be carry-over from other donors' samples. In DNA form, the CDR3 reads TGTGCCAGCAGCTTAGTGAGACGAAGGGACGAGCAGTACTTC. Translating gives CASSLVRRRDEQYF. Complete variable domain (other parts from reference TRBV13 and TRBJ2-7): AAGVIQSPRHLIKEKRETATLKCYPIPRHDTVYWYQQGPGQDPQFLISFYEKMQSDKGSIPDRFSAQQFSDYHSELNMSSLELGDSALYFCASSLVRRRDEQYFGPGTRLTVT.